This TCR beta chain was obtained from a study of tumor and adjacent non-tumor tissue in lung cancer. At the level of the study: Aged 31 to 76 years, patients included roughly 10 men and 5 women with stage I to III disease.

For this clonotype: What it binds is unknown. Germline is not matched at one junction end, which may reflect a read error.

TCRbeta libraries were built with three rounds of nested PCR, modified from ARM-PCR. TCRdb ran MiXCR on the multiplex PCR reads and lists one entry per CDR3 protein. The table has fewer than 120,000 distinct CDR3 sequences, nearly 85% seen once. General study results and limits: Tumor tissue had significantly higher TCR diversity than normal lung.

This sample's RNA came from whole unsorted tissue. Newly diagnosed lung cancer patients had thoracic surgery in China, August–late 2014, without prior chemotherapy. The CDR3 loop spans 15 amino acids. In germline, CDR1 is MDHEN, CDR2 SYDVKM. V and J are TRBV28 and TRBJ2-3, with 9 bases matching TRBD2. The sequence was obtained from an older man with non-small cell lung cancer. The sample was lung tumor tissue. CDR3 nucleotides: TGTGCCAACAGTCCCCTGGCGGGAGGGTTAGATACACAGTATTTT. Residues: CANSPLAGGLDTQYF.